These 9 T cell receptor beta chains came from one sample sequenced in a study of blood T cell repertoires in COVID-19. Profiled with immunoSEQ multiplex PCR; TCRdb holds only in-frame clones, not every one. The profile covers 150,000 or so clones, with over 80% appearing a single time and about 5.2% taken by the ten largest. Sample: PBMCs or T cells enriched from blood (not recorded which). Receptors originate from a man in his 70s who had been exposed to COVID-19.

The genes are TRBV3-1 (or the pseudogene TRBV3-2) and TRBJ2-1; D ambiguous. V dropped 0 bases and J dropped 2 bases, with 8 bases sitting between them. The germline CDR1 and CDR2 sequences are LGHDT and YNNKEL (reference sequence). CDR3 size: 15 residues. CDR3: CASSQERQTYNEQFF. The CDR3 DNA reads TGTGCCAGCAGCCAAGAGCGGCAGACCTACAATGAGCAGTTCTTC.

The chain joins TRBV4-2 to TRBJ1-1, with TRBD1 identical over 7 bases. The length of the CDR3 is 14 residues. Germline trimming cut 0 bases from V and 7 bases from J; bases unmatched to any gene: 5. Germline-derived CDR1 and CDR2 are LGHNA and YNFKEQ. CDR3 bases: TGTGCCAGCAGCCAAGAATGGCGGGACAGTGAAGCTTTCTTT. Protein: CASSQEWRDSEAFF.

The chain recombines TRBV6-5 with TRBJ2-7; 7 nucleotides align to TRBD1. CDR1 is MNHEY, CDR2 SVGAGI, per germline. Trimming at V came to 7 bases and at J to 6 bases, leaving 6 bases not matched to a gene. This CDR3 comprises 12 residues. This CDR3 is CASILQGSEQYF. The CDR3, as DNA: TGTGCCAGCATTTTACAGGGGTCCGAGCAGTACTTC.

This clone came up a few times. This chain joins TRBV7-9 and TRBJ2-3; D uncertain. The CDR3 has 15 residues. Germline-derived CDR1 and CDR2 are SEHNR and FQNEAQ (reference sequence). Trimming took 0 bases from V and 0 from J, leaving 7 bases between them. This CDR3 reads CASSLALPSTDTQYF. Here the CDR3 DNA reads TGTGCCAGCAGCTTAGCCCTCCCTAGCACAGATACGCAGTATTTT. Using reference TRBV7-9 and TRBJ2-3 for the parts outside the CDR3, the full variable domain is DTGVSQNPRHKITKRGQNVTFRCDPISEHNRLYWYRQTLGQGPEFLTYFQNEAQLEKSRLLSDRFSAERPKGSFSTLEIQRTEQGDSAMYLCASSLALPSTDTQYFGPGTRLTVL.

This clone was found a few times. The rearrangement uses TRBV5-1 and TRBJ2-1; 8 positions match TRBD2. Per the germline V gene, CDR1 is SGHRS and CDR2 is YFSETQ. Trimming took 5 bases from V and 6 from J; bases not matched to a gene: 10. This CDR3 has 15 residues. Written as DNA, the CDR3 is TGCGCCAGCAGGCGTACTAGCGGCACGGTCAATGAGCAGTTCTTC. Residues: CASRRTSGTVNEQFF.

V gene TRBV2 combines with J gene TRBJ2-3; 7 bases fit TRBD2. The CDR3 contains 16 residues. Trimming cost V 6 bases and J 6 bases; bases outside gene matches: 15. Germline values: CDR1 SNHLY, CDR2 FYNNEI. The CDR3 region is CASSPTRSGVGDTQYF. The CDR3, as DNA: TGTGCCAGCAGCCCCACAAGGAGCGGGGTTGGGGATACGCAGTATTTT.

The genes are TRBV28 and TRBJ1-2; unclear D gene. CDR3 length: 12 amino acids. Germline V gene data show CDR1 as MDHEN and CDR2 as SYDVKM. Trimming left V 11 bases short and J 8 bases short, with 18 bases between. In DNA form, the CDR3 reads TGTGCCGTAGCGAGCGTATCGGAGGGCTACACCTTC. Protein: CAVASVSEGYTF.

This clone was seen a few times. The chain carries TRBV7-9 and TRBJ1-1; 8 nucleotides match TRBD1. The CDR3 spans 16 residues. With V trimmed by 5 bases and J by 7 bases, 15 bases remained unmatched. Germline CDR1 is SEHNR and CDR2 is FQNEAQ (reference sequence). CDR3 bases: TGTGCCAGCAGCCCCGGGACAGGCGGCGTCGGGGTTGAAGCTTTCTTT. Translating it yields CASSPGTGGVGVEAFF. The complete variable domain, with remaining parts taken from reference TRBV7-9 and TRBJ1-1, reads DTGVSQNPRHKITKRGQNVTFRCDPISEHNRLYWYRQTLGQGPEFLTYFQNEAQLEKSRLLSDRFSAERPKGSFSTLEIQRTEQGDSAMYLCASSPGTGGVGVEAFFGQGTRLTVV.

V and J are TRBV6-5 and TRBJ2-5; the D gene is possibly TRBD2 (5 bases). CDR3 size: 13 residues. V was pared by 7 bases and J by 5 bases, with 14 bases between. Germline lookup yields CDR1 MNHEY and CDR2 SVGAGI. CDR3 sequence reads: CASIRDLRETQYF. The CDR3, as DNA: TGTGCCAGCATCCGGGATTTGAGGGAGACCCAGTACTTC.